This entry concerns a single TCR beta chain. The target of this receptor is not known. Base-call qualities are not available, and no considerably larger clone is one nucleotide away. According to the germline V gene, CDR1 reads MGHDK and CDR2 reads SYGVNS. The junction carries 7 bases between V and J, which are trimmed by 4 bases and 4 bases respectively. Inclusive of the bounding cysteine and phenylalanine, the CDR3 is 13 residues long. Only CDR3 DNA remains: 39 bases, in frame from the first base. The data belong to a study of cytotoxic CD8 clonotypes in ibrutinib-treated CLL (dated by TCRdb to 2020 to 2023). About the study as a whole: The cohort had eleven to twelve relapsed/refractory and more than 14 treatment-naive patients; some 17 were IGHV unmutated. Of the approximately 87 participants in the trial, about two dozen had longitudinal samples available. Response samples were obtained after a median of approximately twelve months of treatment, with a range of about 6 to 36 months. Cryopreserved peripheral blood mononuclear cells were obtained before treatment, at response, and at either sustained remission or disease progression. All remission and progressive disease samples were collected while patients were still receiving ibrutinib. Partial responses were observed in roughly 24 patients and complete responses in 2; after a median follow-up of 68 months, remission was maintained in around 14 patients and progression was observed in approximately 12. An average of around 250,000 productive templates and around 100,000 productive rearrangements was obtained per sample. What the authors observed across the whole study: Public clonotypes were rare and either contracted or stayed stable during treatment, and the rise in clonality at ibrutinib response reflected the expansion of private clonotypes. Baseline clonality exceeded that of age-matched healthy donors and correlated strongly with circulating CD8+ T-cell counts. Sampling times were not matched between sustained-remission and progressing patients, and lymph node repertoires were not studied. At ibrutinib response clonality went up, during sustained remission it held steady, and at progression it dropped back toward baseline.

Taken with the paper, the label for time point translates to: approximately eleven months on ibrutinib. For TCR beta library preparation, about 2.2 micrograms of genomic DNA were extracted from the cryopreserved PBMCs. Longitudinal blood samples from CLL patients receiving ibrutinib monotherapy were subjected to high-throughput TCR beta sequencing. Patients were enrolled in a phase 2 open-label single-center ibrutinib monotherapy trial. Each clonotype received, on average, roughly 9.6x coverage in deep resolution sequencing performed on a MiSeq, where the target depth lay between 1 in 1 million and 1 in 200,000 T cells. The immunoSEQ hsTCRB Kit was used to generate the TCR beta libraries. The source study handled its data this way. The data were analyzed with ImmunoSEQ Analyzer and ImmunoSEQ Data Assistant, and V, D and J gene assignments followed IMGT definitions. Clonality, which ranges from 0 to 1, was calculated by subtracting the normalized Shannon entropy of productive rearrangement frequencies from one. Public clonotype analysis was restricted to overrepresented clonotypes comprising at least 0.05% of each patient's repertoire. Some 13 age-matched healthy donor repertoires from immuneACCESS were used as controls for clonality. The source is immuneACCESS, and TCRdb retained only in-frame sequences with V and J called. Part of the clones is not carried over; for the studies checked, unresolved V genes explain less than half of this, and the remainder is unexplained. V and J calls and clone size are copied from that table; D and trimming were computed from the DNA. Present in this sample are 97,000 or so clones, around four fifths of which were seen just once. The ten biggest clones cover around 30% of the sample.

The material was PBMCs, obtained after 12 months of ibrutinib treatment. The sequence links TRBV25-1 to TRBJ2-2, with the D gene uncertain. The receptor was derived from a human donor with chronic lymphocytic leukemia. The nucleotide sequence reads TGTGCCAGCAGTGGAAGATTCACCGGGGAGCTGTTTTTT. It specifies CASSGRFTGELFF.